The present entry profiles one T cell receptor (beta chain) with its context. Trimming pared 7 bases from V and 3 bases from J, leaving 11 bases between. The germline V gene encodes CDR1 SGHNT and CDR2 YYREEE (reference sequence). The CDR3 loop spans 13 amino acids. Using immunoSEQ multiplex PCR, the repertoire was profiled, and TCRdb retains in-frame clones only, with some absent. Of about 400,000 clones in the sample, roughly 90% are singletons; the top ten hold 1.7%. Those enrolled, adults aged 18 to 89 years, came from some 23 US areas. Donors in Cohort 3 who had recovered were those with two negative PCRs, healthcare professional clearance, or resolution of their symptoms. The data were taken from a study of blood T cell repertoires in COVID-19. The wider study: In each case, the material was cDNA or gDNA derived from T cells, B-cell-depleted T cells, or PBMCs.

Sequenced material: PBMCs or T cells enriched from blood (not recorded which). The clonotype comes from a woman in her 30s who had recovered from COVID-19. The genes are TRBV5-4 and TRBJ2-1; D is ambiguous. The CDR3: CASSRVLYNEQFF. The DNA for the CDR3 is TGTGCCAGCTCACGAGTCCTCTACAATGAGCAGTTCTTC.